The entry that follows covers one T cell receptor (beta chain) sequence. The sample originates from a study of T cell responses to AZD1222 COVID-19 vaccine. Per germline, CDR1 SGDLS and CDR2 YYNGEE. V lost 7 bases and J lost 4, with 9 bases in between. This CDR3 is 12 amino acids long. Some clones are missing from TCRdb's copy, which holds only in-frame ones; the method was immunoSEQ multiplex PCR. The sample shows 95,000 to 150,000 clones, approximately 94% of them seen only once. The sequences come from peripheral blood, collected 28 days after the second AZD1222 dose. The clonotype comes from an adult who received the AZD1222 COVID-19 vaccine. J is TRBJ2-1 and V is TRBV9, with a weak D call TRBD1 (5 bases). Here the CDR3 reads CASGALYNEQFF. The CDR3 DNA reads TGTGCCAGCGGGGCCCTTTACAATGAGCAGTTCTTC.